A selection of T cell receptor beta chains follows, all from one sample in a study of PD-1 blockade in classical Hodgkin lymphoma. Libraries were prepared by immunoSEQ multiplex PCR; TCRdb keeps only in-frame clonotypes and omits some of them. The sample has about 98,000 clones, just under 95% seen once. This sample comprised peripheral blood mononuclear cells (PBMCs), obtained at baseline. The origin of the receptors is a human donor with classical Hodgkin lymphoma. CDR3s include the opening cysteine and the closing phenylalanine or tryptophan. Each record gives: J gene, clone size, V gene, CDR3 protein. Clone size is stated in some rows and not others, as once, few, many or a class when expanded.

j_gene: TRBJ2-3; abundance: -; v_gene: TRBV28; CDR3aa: CASSLFIDTDTQYF
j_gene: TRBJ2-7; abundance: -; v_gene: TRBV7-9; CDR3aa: CASSLEGRYYEQYF
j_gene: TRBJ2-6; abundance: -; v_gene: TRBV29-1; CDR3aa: CSVLVGVVGANVLTF
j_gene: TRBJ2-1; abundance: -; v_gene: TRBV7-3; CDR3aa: CASSSDAANEQFF
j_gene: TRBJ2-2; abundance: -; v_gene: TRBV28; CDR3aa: CASTNPTGRELFF
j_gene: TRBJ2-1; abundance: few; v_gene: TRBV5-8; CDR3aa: CASSLGGIGREQFF
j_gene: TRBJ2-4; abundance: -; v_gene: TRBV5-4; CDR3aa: CASSLDLEANIQYF
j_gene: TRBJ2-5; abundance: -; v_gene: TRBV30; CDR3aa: CACSPGGAETQYF
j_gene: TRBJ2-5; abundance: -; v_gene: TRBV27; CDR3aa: CASSLASGRFETQYF
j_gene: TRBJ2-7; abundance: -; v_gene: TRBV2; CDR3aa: CASNDQDEQYF
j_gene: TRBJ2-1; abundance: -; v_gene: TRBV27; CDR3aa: CASSLSPPGQGSYNEQFF